The 11 T cell receptor beta chains in this list originate from one sample, sequenced in a study of blood T cell repertoires in COVID-19. This table comes from immunoSEQ multiplex PCR, and its TCRdb copy is limited to in-frame clones, with some not included. The sample has more than 200,000 clones, 88% seen once; the top ten hold 2.1%. The sample was peripheral blood. The source of these receptors is a woman between 40 and 50 years old who had recovered from COVID-19.

The V gene is TRBV28, the J gene TRBJ2-7, with D maybe TRBD2 (7 bases). Trimming shortened V by 6 bases and J by 3 bases, and 15 bases separated the two germline ends. The CDR3 length is 14 residues. From germline, CDR1 is MDHEN and CDR2 SYDVKM. The CDR3 DNA follows: TGTGCCAGCAGCAAGGGCGGGGGCGTCTACGAGCAGTACTTC. Translated: CASSKGGGVYEQYF.

The chain links TRBV7-3 to TRBJ2-1, with 11 bases that match TRBD1. J was trimmed by 9 bases and V by 6 bases; bases with no gene match: 7. Looked up from germline, CDR1 is SGHTA and CDR2 is FQGTGA. The CDR3 contains 14 residues. The CDR3 coding sequence is TGTGCCAGCAGATTGGACAGGGGGCCCGGTGAGCAGTTCTTC. It is translated as CASRLDRGPGEQFF.

This chain connects TRBV7-6 to TRBJ2-1; D is perhaps TRBD2 (6 bases). From germline, CDR1 is SGHVS and CDR2 FNYEAQ. The CDR3 totals 17 residues. V was trimmed by 5 bases and J by 0 bases, leaving 17 bases between them. CDR3 residues: CASSKASAPSSYNEQFF. The CDR3 DNA is TGTGCCAGCAGCAAAGCTAGCGCTCCAAGCTCCTACAATGAGCAGTTCTTC. The variable domain in full, completed from reference TRBV7-6 and TRBJ2-1, reads GAGVSQSPRYKVTKRGQDVALRCDPISGHVSLYWYRQALGQGPEFLTYFNYEAQQDKSGLPNDRFSAERPEGSISTLTIQRTEQRDSAMYRCASSKASAPSSYNEQFFGPGTRLTVL.

This chain uses TRBV7-3 with TRBJ2-3; D ambiguous. Germline lookup yields CDR1 SGHTA and CDR2 FQGTGA. The CDR3 sequence is 15 residues long. V gave up 5 bases and J gave up 0 bases, with 12 bases separating them. This chain's CDR3 is CASSRSTPSTDTQYF. DNA of the CDR3: TGTGCCAGCAGCCGGAGTACCCCTAGCACAGATACGCAGTATTTT.

The chain couples TRBV19 to TRBJ2-4; D possibly corresponds to TRBD2 (7 bases). Between the trimmed V and J ends, which lost 5 bases and 3 bases, there was a span of 14 bases. CDR1 LNHDA and CDR2 SQIVND come from the germline V gene (reference sequence). There are 15 residues in the CDR3. The CDR3 nucleotides are TGTGCCAGTAGTCGGATAGGGGGGGACAAAAACATTCAGTACTTC. This encodes CASSRIGGDKNIQYF. Using reference TRBV19 and TRBJ2-4 for the parts outside the CDR3, the full variable domain is DGGITQSPKYLFRKEGQNVTLSCEQNLNHDAMYWYRQDPGQGLRLIYYSQIVNDFQKGDIAEGYSVSREKKESFPLTVTSAQKNPTAFYLCASSRIGGDKNIQYFGAGTRLSVL.

The J gene is TRBJ2-1, the V gene TRBV7-9, with 8 bases lining up with TRBD2. J lost 12 bases, V lost 5 bases, and 15 bases had no gene match. The CDR3 runs to 15 residues. Germline V gives CDR1 SEHNR, CDR2 FQNEAQ (reference sequence). CDR3 loop: CASSPGTRPFQWQFF. CDR3 coding DNA: TGTGCCAGCAGCCCCGGGACTAGACCCTTCCAATGGCAGTTCTTC.

The rearrangement uses TRBV7-2 and TRBJ2-7; D unclear. The CDR3 is made up of 14 amino acids. The germline V gene has CDR1 SGHTA and CDR2 FQGNSA. Trimming took off 1 base at V and 2 bases at J, with 9 bases between the two ends. The CDR3 loop reads CASSLGRQAYEQYF. The CDR3 DNA sequence: TGTGCCAGCAGCTTAGGCCGCCAGGCCTACGAGCAGTACTTC.

The rearrangement uses TRBV7-2 and TRBJ2-7; 7 bases map to TRBD2. The germline V gene has CDR1 SGHTA and CDR2 FQGNSA. V trimming: 5 bases; J trimming: 4 bases; junction bases outside the gene matches: 8. This CDR3 contains 14 residues. CDR3 DNA sequence: TGTGCCAGCAGCCAAGAGCGGGGCGGATACGAGCAGTACTTC. Its protein is CASSQERGGYEQYF.

V usage is TRBV27 and J usage is TRBJ2-5; the D gene is possibly TRBD2 (6 bases). The CDR3 extends over 16 amino acids. Germline V gene data show CDR1 as MNHEY and CDR2 as SMNVEV (reference sequence). V was clipped by 5 bases and J by 4 bases, with 20 bases between them. In DNA, the CDR3 is TGTGCCAGCAGTCCAATACGGACAATGGGAGGAGAGACCCAGTACTTC. Amino acid sequence: CASSPIRTMGGETQYF.

The chain couples TRBV7-9 to TRBJ2-7; tentative D call: TRBD2 (6 bases). Trimming pared 11 bases from V and 2 bases from J, leaving 13 bases between. In germline, CDR1 is SEHNR, CDR2 FQNEAQ (reference sequence). The CDR3 contains 12 residues. In DNA form, the CDR3 reads TGTGCCGGCGCTCGGGAGCCCTACGAGCAGTACTTC. This gives the protein CAGAREPYEQYF. Based on the CDR3 plus reference TRBV7-9 and TRBJ2-7, the full variable domain is DTGVSQNPRHKITKRGQNVTFRCDPISEHNRLYWYRQTLGQGPEFLTYFQNEAQLEKSRLLSDRFSAERPKGSFSTLEIQRTEQGDSAMYLCAGAREPYEQYFGPGTRLTVT.

This clone was seen a few times. The J gene is TRBJ1-2, the V gene TRBV3-1 (or the pseudogene TRBV3-2), with TRBD1 matching 9 bases. V trimming: 4 bases; J trimming: 4 bases; junction bases outside the gene matches: 7. Germline-derived CDR1 and CDR2 are LGHDT and YNNKEL (reference sequence). CDR3 size: 15 residues. CDR3 sequence reads: CASSLRDRELYGYTF. The CDR3 DNA reads TGTGCCAGCAGCCTCCGGGACAGGGAGCTCTATGGCTACACCTTC.